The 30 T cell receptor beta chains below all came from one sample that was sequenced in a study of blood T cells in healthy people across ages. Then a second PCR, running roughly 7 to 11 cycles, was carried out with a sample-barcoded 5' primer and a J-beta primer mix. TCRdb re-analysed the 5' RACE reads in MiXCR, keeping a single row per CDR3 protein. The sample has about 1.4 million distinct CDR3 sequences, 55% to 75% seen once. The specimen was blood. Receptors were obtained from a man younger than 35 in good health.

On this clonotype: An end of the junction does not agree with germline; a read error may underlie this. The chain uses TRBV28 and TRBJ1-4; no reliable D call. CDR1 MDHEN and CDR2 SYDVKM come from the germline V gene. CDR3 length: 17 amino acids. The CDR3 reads CASSLMTRSWGSEKLFF. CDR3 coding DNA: TGTGCCAGTAGTTTGATGACAAGGAGTTGGGGTAGTGAAAAACTGTTTTTT.

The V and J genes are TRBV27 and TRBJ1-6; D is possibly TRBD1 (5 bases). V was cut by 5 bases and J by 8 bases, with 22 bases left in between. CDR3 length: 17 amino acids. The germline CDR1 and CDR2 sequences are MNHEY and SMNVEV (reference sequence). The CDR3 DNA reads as TGTGCCAGCAGTGGGGACCCCTTTGACAGCGCTTATTCACCCCTCCACTTT. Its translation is CASSGDPFDSAYSPLHF.

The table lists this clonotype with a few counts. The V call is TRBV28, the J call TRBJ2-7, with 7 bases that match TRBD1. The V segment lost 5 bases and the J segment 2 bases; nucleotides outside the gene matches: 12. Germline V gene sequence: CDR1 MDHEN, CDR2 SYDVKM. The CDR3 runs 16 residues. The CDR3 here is CASSQDSGTATYEQYF. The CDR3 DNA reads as TGTGCCAGCAGTCAAGACTCCGGGACAGCAACCTACGAGCAGTACTTC.

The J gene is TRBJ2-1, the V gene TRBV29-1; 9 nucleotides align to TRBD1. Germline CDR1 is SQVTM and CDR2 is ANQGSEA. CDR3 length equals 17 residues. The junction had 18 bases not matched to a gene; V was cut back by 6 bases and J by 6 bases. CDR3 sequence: CSVTNSWTGEFGNEQFF. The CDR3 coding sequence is TGCAGCGTCACAAACTCCTGGACAGGGGAATTCGGCAATGAGCAGTTCTTC.

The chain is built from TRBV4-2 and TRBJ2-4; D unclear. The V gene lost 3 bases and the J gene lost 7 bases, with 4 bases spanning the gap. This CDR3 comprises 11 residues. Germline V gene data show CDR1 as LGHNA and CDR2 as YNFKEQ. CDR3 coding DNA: TGTGCCAGCAGCCAGCGGAACATTCAGTACTTC. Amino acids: CASSQRNIQYF.

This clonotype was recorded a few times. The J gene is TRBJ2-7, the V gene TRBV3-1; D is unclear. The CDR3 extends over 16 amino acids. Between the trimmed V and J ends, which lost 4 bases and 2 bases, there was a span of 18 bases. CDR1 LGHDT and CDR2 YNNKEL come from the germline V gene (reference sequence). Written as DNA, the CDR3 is TGTGCCAGCAGCCCTCACGCCGACACCAGACCCTACGAGCAGTACTTC. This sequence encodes CASSPHADTRPYEQYF.

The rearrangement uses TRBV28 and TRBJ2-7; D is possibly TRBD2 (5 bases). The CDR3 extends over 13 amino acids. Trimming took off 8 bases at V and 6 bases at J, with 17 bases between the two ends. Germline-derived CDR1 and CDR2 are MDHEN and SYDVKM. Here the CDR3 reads CASRLDSPLEQYF. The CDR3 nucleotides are TGTGCCAGCCGCCTGGACTCCCCGCTCGAGCAGTACTTC.

The CDR3 coding sequence is TGTGCCAGCAGCTTGGTCGGACAGGGTCTGAACACTGAAGCTTTCTTT. Its protein is CASSLVGQGLNTEAFF. The gene calls are TRBV5-5 and TRBJ1-1, with TRBD1 matching over 8 bases. The junction had 4 bases not matched to a gene; V was cut back by 0 bases and J by 0 bases. Germline lookup yields CDR1 SGHKS and CDR2 YYEKEE (reference sequence). This CDR3 comprises 16 residues.

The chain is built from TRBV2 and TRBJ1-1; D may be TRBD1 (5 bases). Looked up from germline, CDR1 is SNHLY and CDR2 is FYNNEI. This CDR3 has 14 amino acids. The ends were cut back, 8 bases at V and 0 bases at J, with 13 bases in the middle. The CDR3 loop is CASVSGTVNTEAFF. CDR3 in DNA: TGTGCCAGCGTGTCCGGGACGGTGAACACTGAAGCTTTCTTT.

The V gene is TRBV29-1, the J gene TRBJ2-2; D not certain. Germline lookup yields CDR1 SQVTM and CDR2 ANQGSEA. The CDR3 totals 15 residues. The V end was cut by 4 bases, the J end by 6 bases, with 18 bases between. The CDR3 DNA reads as TGCAGCGTTGGGGTCGGGCCAACAACCCCCGGGGAGCTGTTTTTT. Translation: CSVGVGPTTPGELFF.

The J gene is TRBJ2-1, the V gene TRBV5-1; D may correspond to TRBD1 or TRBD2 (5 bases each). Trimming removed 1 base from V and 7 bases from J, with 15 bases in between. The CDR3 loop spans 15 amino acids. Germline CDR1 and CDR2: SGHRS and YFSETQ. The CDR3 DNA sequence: TGCGCCAGCAGCTTGTTCGCAGGGAGTGAGAATGAGCAGTTCTTC. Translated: CASSLFAGSENEQFF.

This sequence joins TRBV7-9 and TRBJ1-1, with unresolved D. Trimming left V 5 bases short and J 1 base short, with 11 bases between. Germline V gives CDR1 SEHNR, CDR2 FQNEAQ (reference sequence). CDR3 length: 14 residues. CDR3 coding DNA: TGTGCCAGCAGCGAGAGCTCCGGGAACACTGAAGCTTTCTTT. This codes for CASSESSGNTEAFF.

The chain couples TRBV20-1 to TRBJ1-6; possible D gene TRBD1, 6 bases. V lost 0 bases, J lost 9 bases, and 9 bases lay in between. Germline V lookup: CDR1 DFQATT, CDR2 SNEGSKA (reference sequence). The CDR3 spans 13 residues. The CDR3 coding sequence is TGCAGTGCTAGAGAACAGGGACCTTCACCCCTCCACTTT. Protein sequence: CSAREQGPSPLHF.

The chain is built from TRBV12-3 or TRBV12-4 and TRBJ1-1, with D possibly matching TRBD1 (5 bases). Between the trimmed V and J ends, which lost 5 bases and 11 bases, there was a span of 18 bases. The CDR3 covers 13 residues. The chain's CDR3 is CASSTGTHNGAFF. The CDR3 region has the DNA TGTGCCAGCAGTACCGGGACGCATAACGGGGCTTTCTTT.

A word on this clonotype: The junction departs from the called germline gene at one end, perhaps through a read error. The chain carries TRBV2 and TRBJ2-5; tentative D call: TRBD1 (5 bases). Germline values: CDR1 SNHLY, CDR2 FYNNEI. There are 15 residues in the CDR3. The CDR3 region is CASTEGRTYGEGQYF. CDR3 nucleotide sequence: TGTGCCAGCACTGAAGGTCGGACATACGGTGAAGGGCAGTACTTC.

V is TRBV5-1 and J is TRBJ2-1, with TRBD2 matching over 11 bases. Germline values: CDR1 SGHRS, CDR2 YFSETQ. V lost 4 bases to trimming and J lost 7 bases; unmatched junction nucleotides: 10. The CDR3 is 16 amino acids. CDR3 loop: CASSAKLAGVGNEQFF. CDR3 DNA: TGCGCCAGCAGCGCCAAACTAGCGGGAGTTGGAAATGAGCAGTTCTTC.

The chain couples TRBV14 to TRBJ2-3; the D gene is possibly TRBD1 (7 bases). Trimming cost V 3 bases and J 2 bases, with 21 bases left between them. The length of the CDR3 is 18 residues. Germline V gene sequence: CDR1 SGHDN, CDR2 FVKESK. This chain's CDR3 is CASSHSVWRGRFTDTQYF. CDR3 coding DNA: TGTGCCAGCAGCCATAGTGTGTGGAGGGGGCGTTTCACAGATACGCAGTATTTT.

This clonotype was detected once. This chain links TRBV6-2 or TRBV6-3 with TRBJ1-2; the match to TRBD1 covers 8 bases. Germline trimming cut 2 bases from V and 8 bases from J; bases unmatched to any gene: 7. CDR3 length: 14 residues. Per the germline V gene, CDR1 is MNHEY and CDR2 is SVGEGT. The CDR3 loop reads CASSYAGGIVGYTF. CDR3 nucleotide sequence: TGTGCCAGCAGTTACGCAGGGGGCATCGTCGGCTACACCTTC.

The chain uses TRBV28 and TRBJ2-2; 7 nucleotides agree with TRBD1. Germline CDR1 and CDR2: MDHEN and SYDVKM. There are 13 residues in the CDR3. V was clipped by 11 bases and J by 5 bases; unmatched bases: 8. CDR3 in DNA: TGTGCCGCCGGGACAGATAATACCGGGGAGCTGTTTTTT. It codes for CAAGTDNTGELFF.

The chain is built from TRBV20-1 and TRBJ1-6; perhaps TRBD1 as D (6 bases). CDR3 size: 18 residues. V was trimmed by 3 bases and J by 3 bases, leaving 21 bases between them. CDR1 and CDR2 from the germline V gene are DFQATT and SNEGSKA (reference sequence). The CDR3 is CSARRQELITSYNSPLHF. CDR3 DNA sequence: TGCAGTGCTAGGAGACAGGAACTAATTACAAGCTATAATTCACCCCTCCACTTT.

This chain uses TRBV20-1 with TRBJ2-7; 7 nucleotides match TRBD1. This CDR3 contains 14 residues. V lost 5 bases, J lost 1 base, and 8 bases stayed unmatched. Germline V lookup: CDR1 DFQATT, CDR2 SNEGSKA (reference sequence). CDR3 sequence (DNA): TGCAGTGCTTCAGCACACAGGGGTTCCTACGAGCAGTACTTC. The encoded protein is CSASAHRGSYEQYF.

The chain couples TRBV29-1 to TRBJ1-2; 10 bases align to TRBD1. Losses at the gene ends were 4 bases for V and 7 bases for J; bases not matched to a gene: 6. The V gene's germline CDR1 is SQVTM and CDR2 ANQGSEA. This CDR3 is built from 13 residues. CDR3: CSVGGQGLSGYTF. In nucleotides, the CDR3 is TGCAGCGTTGGGGGACAGGGGTTGTCTGGCTACACCTTC.

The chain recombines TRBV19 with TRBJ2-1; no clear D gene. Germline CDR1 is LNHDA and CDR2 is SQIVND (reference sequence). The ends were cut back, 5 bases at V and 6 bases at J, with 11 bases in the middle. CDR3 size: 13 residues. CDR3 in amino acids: CASSFRGANEQFF. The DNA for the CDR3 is TGTGCCAGTAGTTTCCGCGGCGCCAATGAGCAGTTCTTC.

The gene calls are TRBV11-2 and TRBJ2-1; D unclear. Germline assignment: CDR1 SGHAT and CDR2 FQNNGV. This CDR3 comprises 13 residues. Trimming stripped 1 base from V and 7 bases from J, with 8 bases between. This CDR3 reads CASSLGDWNEQFF. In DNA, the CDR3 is TGTGCCAGCAGCTTAGGCGACTGGAATGAGCAGTTCTTC.

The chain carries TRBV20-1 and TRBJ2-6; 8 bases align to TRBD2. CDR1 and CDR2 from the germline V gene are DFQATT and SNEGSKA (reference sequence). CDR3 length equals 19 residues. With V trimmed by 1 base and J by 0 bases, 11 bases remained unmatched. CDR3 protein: CSARVILAGGASGANVLTF. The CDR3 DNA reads TGCAGTGCTAGAGTAATCCTTGCCGGGGGGGCCTCTGGGGCCAACGTCCTGACTTTC.

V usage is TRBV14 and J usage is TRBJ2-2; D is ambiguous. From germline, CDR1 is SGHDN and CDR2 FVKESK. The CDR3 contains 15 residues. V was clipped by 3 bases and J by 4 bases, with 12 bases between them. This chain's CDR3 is CASSQARTGTGELFF. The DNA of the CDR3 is TGTGCCAGCAGCCAGGCCCGAACGGGCACCGGGGAGCTGTTTTTT.

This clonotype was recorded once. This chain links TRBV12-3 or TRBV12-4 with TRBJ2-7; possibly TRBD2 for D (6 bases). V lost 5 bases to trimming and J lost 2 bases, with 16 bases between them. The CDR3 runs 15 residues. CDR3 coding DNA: TGTGCCAGCAGTGTGTTTGGGGGGAATGCCTACGAGCAGTACTTC. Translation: CASSVFGGNAYEQYF.

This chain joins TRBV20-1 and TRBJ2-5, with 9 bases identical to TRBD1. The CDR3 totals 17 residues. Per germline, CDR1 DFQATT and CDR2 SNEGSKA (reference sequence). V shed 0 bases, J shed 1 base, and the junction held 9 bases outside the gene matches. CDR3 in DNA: TGCAGTGCTAGAGATTTGACTGAGACAGGGGGCCAAGAGACCCAGTACTTC. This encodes CSARDLTETGGQETQYF.

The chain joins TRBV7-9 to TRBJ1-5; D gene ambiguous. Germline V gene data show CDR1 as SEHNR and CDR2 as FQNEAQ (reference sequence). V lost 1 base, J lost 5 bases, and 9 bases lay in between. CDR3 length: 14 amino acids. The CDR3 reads CASSLGRHHQPQHF. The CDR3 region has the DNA TGTGCCAGCAGCTTAGGCAGACATCATCAGCCCCAGCATTTT.

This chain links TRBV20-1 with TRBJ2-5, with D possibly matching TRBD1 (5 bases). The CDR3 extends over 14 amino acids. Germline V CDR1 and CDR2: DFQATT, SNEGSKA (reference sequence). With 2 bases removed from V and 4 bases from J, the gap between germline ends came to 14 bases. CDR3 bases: TGCAGTGCTAGAATACCGACAGCTGCAGAGACCCAGTACTTC. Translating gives CSARIPTAAETQYF.